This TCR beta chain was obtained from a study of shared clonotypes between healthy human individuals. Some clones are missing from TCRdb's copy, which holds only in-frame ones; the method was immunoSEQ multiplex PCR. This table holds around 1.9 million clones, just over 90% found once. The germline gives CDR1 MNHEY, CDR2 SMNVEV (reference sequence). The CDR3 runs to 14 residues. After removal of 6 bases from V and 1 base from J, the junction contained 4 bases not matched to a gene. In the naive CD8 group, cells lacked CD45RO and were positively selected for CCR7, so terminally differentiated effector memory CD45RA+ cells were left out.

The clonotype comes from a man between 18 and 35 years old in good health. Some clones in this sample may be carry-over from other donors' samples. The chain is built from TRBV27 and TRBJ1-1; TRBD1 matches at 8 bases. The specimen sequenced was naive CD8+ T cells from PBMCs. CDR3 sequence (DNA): TGTGCCAGCAGGGGGACAGGAGGGAACACTGAAGCTTTCTTT. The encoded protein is CASRGTGGNTEAFF.